This entry lists 10 T cell receptor beta chains sequenced from one sample in a study of blood T cell repertoires in COVID-19. TCRdb's table, derived via immunoSEQ multiplex PCR, lists solely in-frame clones and lacks some. In the table there are approximately 140,000 clones, 75% to 90% of which are singletons. Input material: peripheral blood. Receptor source: an elderly man with acute or convalescent COVID-19.

V gene TRBV28 combines with J gene TRBJ1-2, with unresolved D. This CDR3 region has 13 residues. CDR1 is MDHEN, CDR2 SYDVKM, per germline. Trimming pared 2 bases from V and 7 bases from J, leaving 11 bases between. The CDR3 is CASSLRPAGGYTF. CDR3 nucleotide sequence: TGTGCCAGCAGTTTAAGACCGGCGGGTGGCTACACCTTC.

The CDR3 loop reads CASSTNEGNTIYF. For the CDR3, the DNA is TGTGCCAGCAGCACGAATGAGGGAAACACCATATATTTT. V usage is TRBV3-1 (or the pseudogene TRBV3-2) and J usage is TRBJ1-3; D not certain. This CDR3 is built from 13 residues. V gave up 5 bases and J gave up 4 bases, with 9 bases separating them. Germline V lookup: CDR1 LGHDT, CDR2 YNNKEL (reference sequence).

V is TRBV6-6 and J is TRBJ2-1; 10 bases match TRBD2. The trim removed 6 bases at V and 7 bases at J, leaving 12 bases unmatched. Germline V CDR1 and CDR2: MNHNY, SVGAGI (reference sequence). This CDR3 is 16 amino acids long. The CDR3 bases are TGTGCCAGCAGCTCCCAAGCGGGAGGGCCGGGGAATGAGCAGTTCTTC. Translation gives CASSSQAGGPGNEQFF.

J is TRBJ2-3 and V is TRBV5-1; 8 nucleotides line up with TRBD1. CDR3 length equals 13 residues. The V segment lost 5 bases and the J segment 5 bases; nucleotides outside the gene matches: 4. Germline CDR1 reads SGHRS; CDR2 reads YFSETQ. CDR3 bases: TGCGCCAGCAGGCAGGGGGCTGTAGATACGCAGTATTTT. Protein sequence: CASRQGAVDTQYF.

The V call is TRBV2, the J call TRBJ1-5; the D gene is possibly TRBD1 (5 bases). The germline gives CDR1 SNHLY, CDR2 FYNNEI. The ends were cut back, 5 bases at V and 1 base at J, with 6 bases in the middle. This CDR3 has 13 residues. The CDR3 loop reads CASSRTSNQPQHF. The CDR3, as DNA: TGTGCCAGCAGTAGGACAAGCAATCAGCCCCAGCATTTT.

The rearrangement joins TRBV29-1 to TRBJ1-1, with D possibly being TRBD1 (6 bases). Germline CDR1 SQVTM, CDR2 ANQGSEA. Trimming cost V 7 bases and J 1 base, with 10 bases left between them. The CDR3 is 12 amino acids. This CDR3 reads CSASGQNTEAFF. CDR3 nucleotides: TGCAGCGCCTCGGGACAGAACACTGAAGCTTTCTTT.

This clone was seen a few times. This chain joins TRBV3-1 (or the pseudogene TRBV3-2) and TRBJ1-3; D may be TRBD1 (5 bases). The CDR3 extends over 16 amino acids. V was trimmed by 1 base and J by 4 bases, leaving 14 bases between them. Looked up from germline, CDR1 is LGHDT and CDR2 is YNNKEL (reference sequence). CDR3 in amino acids: CASSQARRAGGNTIYF. CDR3 DNA: TGTGCCAGCAGCCAAGCTCGCAGGGCCGGAGGAAACACCATATATTTT.

This CDR3 reads CASRVAGLTDTQYF. CDR3 coding DNA: TGTGCCAGCAGAGTAGCGGGGCTCACAGATACGCAGTATTTT. The V call is TRBV2, the J call TRBJ2-3; TRBD2 aligns across 8 bases. The V gene's germline CDR1 is SNHLY and CDR2 FYNNEI. This CDR3 has 14 amino acids. The ends lost 6 bases at V and 2 bases at J; junction bases unmatched: 4.

This chain links TRBV30 with TRBJ2-3, with D perhaps matching TRBD2 (5 bases). V lost 0 bases and J lost 2, with 9 bases in between. Per the germline V gene, CDR1 is GTSNPN and CDR2 is SVGIG (reference sequence). The CDR3 is 14 amino acids. The chain's CDR3 is CAWSVHGVTDTQYF. The CDR3 DNA follows: TGTGCCTGGAGTGTACACGGGGTCACAGATACGCAGTATTTT. The full variable domain, with the rest looked up from reference TRBV30 and TRBJ2-3, is SQTIHQWPATLVQPVGSPLSLECTVEGTSNPNLYWYRQAAGRGLQLLFYSVGIGQISSEVPQNLSASRPQDRQFILSSKKLLLSDSGFYLCAWSVHGVTDTQYFGPGTRLTVL.

This chain joins TRBV7-8 and TRBJ1-1; no reliable D call. V was clipped by 3 bases and J by 1 base, with 6 bases between them. The germline CDR1 and CDR2 sequences are SGHVS and FQNEAQ. The CDR3 is 13 amino acids. CDR3 sequence (DNA): TGTGCCAGCAGCTTTGGGAGGAACACTGAAGCTTTCTTT. Translated, it gives CASSFGRNTEAFF.